This T cell receptor beta chain was captured by sequencing in a study of blood T cell repertoires in COVID-19. Across the study: There were acute and convalescent COVID-19 samples, and they came from the United States, Italy and Spain. T cells, B-cell-depleted T cells, or PBMCs supplied cDNA or gDNA.

Original data processing: The assay estimated nucleated cells by amplifying reference gene primers. Data came from immunoSEQ multiplex PCR; TCRdb stores just in-frame clones and leaves some out. V and J calls and clone size are copied from that table; D and trimming were computed from the DNA. Of around 100,000 clones in the sample, 81% are singletons; the top ten hold roughly 1.5%. A few counts support this clone. Germline V gene data show CDR1 as MGHRA and CDR2 as YSYEKL. This CDR3 spans 14 amino acids. The J segment lost 7 bases and the V segment lost 2 bases, leaving 6 bases of the junction unmatched.

The source material was peripheral blood. This receptor was taken from a man between 50 and 59 years old with acute or convalescent COVID-19. This rearrangement joins TRBV4-1 to TRBJ1-2; 8 nucleotides align to TRBD1. In DNA, the CDR3 is TGCGCCAGCAGCCAAACCGGGACAGGAGGTGGCTACACCTTC. This sequence encodes CASSQTGTGGGYTF.